This T cell receptor beta chain is drawn from a study of cytomegalovirus exposure and HLA in healthy donors. Study-wide results and limits: Most TCR sequences were rare, but some public TCRs occurred in many donors.

The study sampled nominally healthy donors, though unrecorded immune exposures were likely. Primers included in the PCR were 60 Vbeta and 13 Jbeta primers. The method was immunoSEQ multiplex PCR; TCRdb's version includes in-frame clones alone and lacks a portion of them. Its table records 65,000 to 85,000 clones. Details on this clone: Its antigen is unidentified.

V lost 3 bases and J lost 0, with 6 bases in between. This CDR3 is built from 14 residues. Germline CDR1 MNHNS, CDR2 SASEGT. The V call is TRBV6-1, the J call TRBJ1-5; D is undetermined. The sequence derives from a female donor in good health and CMV-seropositive. The sequenced sample consisted of PBMCs. The CDR3 bases are TGTGCCAGCAGTGATGGCCATAGCAATCAGCCCCAGCATTTT. Translation gives CASSDGHSNQPQHF.